These T cell receptor beta chains were read from a single sample in a study of blood T cell repertoires in COVID-19. Only in-frame clones appear in the TCRdb table, and some are missing; sequencing was by immunoSEQ multiplex PCR. In the table there are some 50,000 clones, more than 70% of which are singletons. Specimen: peripheral blood. The receptor source for this set is an elderly woman with acute or convalescent COVID-19. CDR3s include the opening cysteine and the closing phenylalanine or tryptophan. The D gene is left open where the match is weak. Clone size is not always given. Where it is, it says once, few, many or a class for expanded clones.

D gene	V gene	clone size	J gene	CDR3 DNA	CDR3 protein
TRBD2	TRBV7-2	once	TRBJ2-1	TGTGCCAGCAGCCCCGGACTAGCGGGGGGGGCCCTAGGTGAGCAGTTCTTC	CASSPGLAGGALGEQFF
TRBD2	TRBV19	few	TRBJ2-1	TGTGCCAGTAGCGACACTAGCGGGGGGGAAGAGCAGTTCTTC	CASSDTSGGEEQFF
NA	TRBV6-1	NA	TRBJ1-2	TGTGCCAGCAGTGAAGCGCTCTTGAGGGGCTACACCTTC	CASSEALLRGYTF
TRBD1	TRBV6-5	NA	TRBJ1-5	TGTGCCAGTGGACAGGGGGCTAGCAATCAGCCCCAGCATTTT	CASGQGASNQPQHF
TRBD1	TRBV5-1	NA	TRBJ2-7	TGCGCCAGCAGCCCGGGACCCGGGACAGAGTCCTACGAGCAGTACTTC	CASSPGPGTESYEQYF
TRBD1	TRBV7-6	NA	TRBJ1-2	TGTGCCAGCAGCTTAAGCCAGGGGGCTGCCTTTGGCTACACCTTC	CASSLSQGAAFGYTF
TRBD2	TRBV3-1/TRBV3-2	NA	TRBJ2-7	TGTGCCAGCAGCCACTCTTTATCACTAGCGGCCCGGAACGAGCAGTACTTC	CASSHSLSLAARNEQYF
TRBD1	TRBV5-5	NA	TRBJ2-7	TGTGCCAGCAGCTTTGCAGGACAGGGGTACGAGCAGTACTTC	CASSFAGQGYEQYF
TRBD1	TRBV24-1	NA	TRBJ2-1	TGTGCCACCAGTGATCACCGGGACAGCTCCTACAATGAGCAGTTCTTC	CATSDHRDSSYNEQFF
NA	TRBV11-2	NA	TRBJ1-6	TGTGCCAGCAGCTTAAACAGGGTCGGTTCACCCCTCCACTTT	CASSLNRVGSPLHF
NA	TRBV6-2/TRBV6-3	NA	TRBJ1-1	TGTGCCAGCAGTTCGGGTAAGAGGCAGCGAATGAACACTGAAGCTTTCTTT	CASSSGKRQRMNTEAFF
NA	TRBV2	once	TRBJ1-6	TGTGCCAGCAGCCAGACTGATAATTCACCCCTCCACTTT	CASSQTDNSPLHF
TRBD1	TRBV7-8	NA	TRBJ2-3	TGTGCCAGCAGCGTCTTTACAGGGGTAGGAGATACGCAGTATTTT	CASSVFTGVGDTQYF
NA	TRBV9	few	TRBJ1-1	TGTGCCAGCTCTTCAGGGTCTGGGAACACTGAAGCTTTCTTT	CASSSGSGNTEAFF
NA	TRBV7-8	few	TRBJ1-2	TGTGCCAGCAGCTTAGCGGGGGCCAGCTATGGCTACACCTTC	CASSLAGASYGYTF
TRBD1	TRBV18	few	TRBJ1-5	TGTGCCAGCTCACCCGGGACAGTTAGCAATCAGCCCCAGCATTTT	CASSPGTVSNQPQHF
TRBD2	TRBV5-5	NA	TRBJ2-1	TGTGCCAGCAGCTTGGTGGGAGGGAATGAGCAGTTCTTC	CASSLVGGNEQFF
TRBD1	TRBV7-3	NA	TRBJ2-7	TGTGCCAGCAGCTTGGGAGGGACAGGGACCTACGAGCAGTACTTC	CASSLGGTGTYEQYF
NA	TRBV5-1	few	TRBJ2-7	TGCGCCAGCAGCTTGGGCCCGGAGGTGAACGAGCAGTACTTC	CASSLGPEVNEQYF
TRBD1	TRBV3-1/TRBV3-2	NA	TRBJ2-3	TGTGCCAGCAGCCCCCGGACAGGGACCACAGATACGCAGTATTTT	CASSPRTGTTDTQYF
NA	TRBV12-3/TRBV12-4	NA	TRBJ1-1	TGTGCCAGCAGTTCAAACAGGACCTATGAAGCTTTCTTT	CASSSNRTYEAFF
NA	TRBV7-2	NA	TRBJ1-1	TGTGCCAGCGCCCTGGGGCGGAACACTGAAGCTTTCTTT	CASALGRNTEAFF
NA	TRBV18	NA	TRBJ2-7	TGTGCCAGCTCACCAGTCCCGGGTTCCTACGAGCAGTACTTC	CASSPVPGSYEQYF
NA	TRBV5-1	NA	TRBJ1-1	TGCGCCAGCAGCTTGGGACAGGTGGAAACTGAAGCTTTCTTT	CASSLGQVETEAFF
TRBD1	TRBV5-4	few	TRBJ1-2	TGTGCCAGCAGCTTGGACAGGGGAAGCTATGGCTACACCTTC	CASSLDRGSYGYTF
TRBD2	TRBV12-5	NA	TRBJ2-2	TGTGCTAGTGGTCGGGGGGTTCCGAACACCGGGGAGCTGTTTTTT	CASGRGVPNTGELFF
NA	TRBV2	NA	TRBJ1-2	TGTGCCAGCAGTGAGAGGGGGTCTAGTTATGGCTACACCTTC	CASSERGSSYGYTF
NA	TRBV7-3	NA	TRBJ2-1	TGTGCCAGCAGCCCGGTTGCGGTCCCGGGGAATGAGCAGTTCTTC	CASSPVAVPGNEQFF
NA	TRBV11-2	NA	TRBJ1-3	TGTGCCAGCAGCTTATTCCCTTCGACAGGCTCTGGAAACACCATATATTTT	CASSLFPSTGSGNTIYF
NA	TRBV10-3	NA	TRBJ1-1	TGTGCCATCAGTGACACCCCCACAATCCCCATCAACACTGAAGCTTTCTTT	CAISDTPTIPINTEAFF
TRBD1	TRBV5-5	NA	TRBJ1-4	TGTGCCAGCAGCGTAGGGACAGTTGGGGAAAAACTGTTTTTT	CASSVGTVGEKLFF
NA	TRBV5-8	NA	TRBJ2-2	TGTGCCAGCAGCTTTGGAGCTGGGGGGTTGGACACCGGGGAGCTGTTTTTT	CASSFGAGGLDTGELFF
NA	TRBV11-2	NA	TRBJ1-2	TGTGCCAGCAGCCCCCCGTGGGCATCGGGCTACACCTTC	CASSPPWASGYTF
NA	TRBV12-5	NA	TRBJ1-1	TGTGCTAGTGGTTTGTACGGAGGACGGGGTGAAGCTTTCTTT	CASGLYGGRGEAFF
NA	TRBV5-1	NA	TRBJ2-3	TGCGCCAGCAGCTCCGCCTTGAGCAGGGACACAGATACGCAGTATTTT	CASSSALSRDTDTQYF
NA	TRBV6-5	NA	TRBJ2-5	TGTGCCAGCAGTTACCAGGGGGTCGGGGGAGAGACCCAGTACTTC	CASSYQGVGGETQYF
TRBD1	TRBV5-1	once	TRBJ2-7	TGCGCCAGCAGCTTGGGACAGGGTAGTATCTACGAGCAGTACTTC	CASSLGQGSIYEQYF
NA	TRBV6-1	NA	TRBJ1-2	TGTGCCAGCAGTGAGGGGATGTCGGGCAGGGTCTATGGCTACACCTTC	CASSEGMSGRVYGYTF
NA	TRBV5-1	NA	TRBJ2-1	TGCGCCAGCAGCTTAATCGATGAGCAGTTCTTC	CASSLIDEQFF
TRBD2	TRBV5-8	NA	TRBJ2-1	TGTGCCAGCAGCAACGCCCGAGGGACTAGAATAAATGAGCAGTTCTTC	CASSNARGTRINEQFF
TRBD1	TRBV7-9	NA	TRBJ2-7	TGTGCCAGCAGGACCGTAGGGGGCGGTGGCGAGCAGTACTTC	CASRTVGGGGEQYF